Below, 16 T cell receptor beta chains from the same sample are listed, as sequenced in a study of T cells in Graves' hyperthyroidism and ophthalmopathy. RNA transcripts served as the template for amplifying TCR beta CDR3 regions. The primer set for the first-round RT-PCR of the TCR CDR3 was HTBI. In TCRdb, the multiplex PCR reads were re-called with MiXCR into one record per CDR3 protein. Of about 610,000 distinct CDR3 sequences listed, 40% to 55% are singletons. Sequencing input: peripheral blood or thyroid tissue (not recorded which). These TCRs come from a woman between 18 and 29 years old with Graves' hyperthyroidism.

Many counts were recorded for this clonotype. The chain links TRBV7-2 to TRBJ2-2, with 7 bases identical to TRBD2. This CDR3 is 15 amino acids long. V gave up 5 bases and J gave up 7 bases; unmatched junction bases: 10. CDR1 and CDR2 from the germline V gene are SGHTA and FQGNSA. This chain's CDR3 is CASSTGLVYSGELFF. The CDR3 region has the DNA TGTGCCAGCAGCACCGGACTAGTATATAGCGGGGAGCTGTTTTTT.

The V and J genes are TRBV25-1 and TRBJ1-4; perhaps TRBD1 as D (5 bases). Trimming took off 5 bases at V and 7 bases at J, with 11 bases between the two ends. Germline V gene data show CDR1 as MGHDK and CDR2 as SYGVNS. This CDR3 has 13 amino acids. CDR3 sequence reads: CASSLREAEKLFF. The CDR3 DNA reads as TGTGCCAGCAGTCTCAGGGAGGCTGAAAAACTGTTTTTT.

In this sample, this clonotype turned up a few times. The chain employs TRBV6-5 and TRBJ2-5; 9 bases agree with TRBD1. The length of the CDR3 is 15 residues. The trim removed 5 bases at V and 1 base at J, leaving 5 bases unmatched. CDR1 and CDR2 (germline): MNHEY, SVGAGI. CDR3 residues: CASSEQGAPQETQYF. CDR3 nucleotides: TGTGCCAGCAGTGAACAGGGGGCCCCCCAAGAGACCCAGTACTTC.

Ten or more counts support this clonotype. The chain has TRBV7-9 and TRBJ2-7; a weak D match, TRBD2 (7 bases). CDR1 is SEHNR, CDR2 FQNEAQ, per germline (reference sequence). The CDR3 spans 15 residues. Trimming shortened V by 5 bases and J by 5 bases, and 19 bases separated the two germline ends. The CDR3 region is CASSPQRGGQDEQYF. As DNA, the CDR3 is TGTGCCAGCAGCCCCCAGCGCGGGGGCCAAGACGAGCAGTACTTC.

This clonotype came up many times. The rearrangement uses TRBV4-1 and TRBJ1-2; perhaps TRBD1 as D (6 bases). CDR3 length: 15 amino acids. CDR1 and CDR2 from the germline V gene are MGHRA and YSYEKL. Trimming removed 5 bases at V and 8 bases at J, with 21 bases between. CDR3 in amino acids: CASSFSTGAPGGYTF. The CDR3, as DNA: TGCGCCAGCAGCTTTAGCACGGGGGCCCCTGGGGGCTACACCTTC.

The J gene is TRBJ2-7, the V gene TRBV20-1; TRBD2 is a possible D gene (6 bases). CDR3 length equals 14 residues. CDR1 is DFQATT, CDR2 SNEGSKA, per germline (reference sequence). V lost 3 bases, J lost 1 base, and 13 bases lay in between. The CDR3 sequence is CSASPGDGSYEQYF. CDR3 coding DNA: TGCAGTGCTAGCCCGGGGGATGGTTCCTACGAGCAGTACTTC.

This clonotype was observed at least ten times. The chain employs TRBV20-1 and TRBJ2-5; 10 bases align to TRBD2. The CDR3 has 13 residues. V was clipped by 0 bases and J by 5 bases; unmatched bases: 0. Germline values: CDR1 DFQATT, CDR2 SNEGSKA (reference sequence). The CDR3 protein is CSARDSGRETQYF. The CDR3 coding sequence is TGCAGTGCTAGAGATAGCGGGAGGGAGACCCAGTACTTC.

There are many counts of this clonotype. This chain links TRBV4-1 with TRBJ2-5; TRBD2 aligns across 11 bases. CDR1 MGHRA and CDR2 YSYEKL come from the germline V gene. The CDR3 loop spans 18 amino acids. V gave up 1 base and J gave up 5 bases; unmatched junction bases: 12. This CDR3 reads CASSQVRTSGSSRETQYF. The CDR3, as DNA: TGCGCCAGCAGCCAAGTGCGTACTAGCGGGAGCTCTCGGGAGACCCAGTACTTC.

There are many counts of this clonotype. The chain has TRBV24-1 and TRBJ2-2; 10 bases fit TRBD1. Per germline, CDR1 KGHDR and CDR2 SFDVKD. This CDR3 has 15 residues. V gave up 9 bases and J gave up 5 bases; unmatched junction bases: 8. The CDR3 nucleotides read TGTGCCACCCGGGGGGGACAGGGGATGACCGGGGAGCTGTTTTTT. Amino acids: CATRGGQGMTGELFF.

This chain uses TRBV7-2 with TRBJ2-3; 9 bases are a match to TRBD2. The CDR3 is 16 residues long. The ends lost 4 bases at V and 2 bases at J; junction bases unmatched: 7. In germline, CDR1 is SGHTA, CDR2 FQGNSA. The DNA for the CDR3 is TGTGCCAGCAGCTCCGGACTAGCGACATACACAGATACGCAGTATTTT. It is translated as CASSSGLATYTDTQYF.

This clonotype was observed a few times. The gene calls are TRBV10-3 and TRBJ1-6; D remains unclear. Trimming left V 2 bases short and J 10 bases short, with 15 bases between. The length of the CDR3 is 15 residues. Germline CDR1 ENHRY, CDR2 SYGVKD. The CDR3 here is CAISEDHQAGSPLHF. CDR3 DNA: TGTGCCATCAGTGAGGACCATCAGGCGGGCTCACCCCTCCACTTT.

V is TRBV7-8 and J is TRBJ2-7; TRBD2 aligns across 10 bases. The J call may be incorrect, as the DNA end agrees better with TRBJ2-1. The CDR3 totals 15 residues. Germline lookup yields CDR1 SGHVS and CDR2 FQNEAQ. DNA of the CDR3: TGTGCCAGCAGCCTCCTAGCGGGGGACTACAATGAGCAGTTCTTC. Amino acid sequence: CASSLLAGDYNEQFF.

This chain joins TRBV20-1 and TRBJ1-4; 7 bases align to TRBD1. The germline V gene encodes CDR1 DFQATT and CDR2 SNEGSKA (reference sequence). The CDR3 consists of 14 residues. The V gene end was trimmed by 6 bases and the J gene end by 3 bases; junction bases not matched to a gene: 7. Here the CDR3 reads CSAGTGVANEKLFF. The CDR3 region has the DNA TGCAGTGCGGGTACAGGGGTTGCTAATGAAAAACTGTTTTTT.

J is TRBJ1-5 and V is TRBV5-5; tentative D call: TRBD1 (5 bases). Trimming removed 4 bases from V and 14 bases from J, with 22 bases in between. The CDR3 covers 14 residues. Germline CDR1 is SGHKS and CDR2 is YYEKEE (reference sequence). The CDR3 sequence: CASSPGWLGTYEHF. CDR3 sequence (DNA): TGTGCCAGCAGCCCAGGGTGGCTAGGGACCTACGAGCATTTT.

The rearrangement joins TRBV30 to TRBJ1-4, with TRBD1 identical over 9 bases. V was clipped by 0 bases and J by 7 bases; unmatched bases: 3. The germline CDR1 and CDR2 sequences are GTSNPN and SVGIG (reference sequence). The CDR3 totals 14 residues. The CDR3 DNA is TGTGCCTGGAGTGTGGGGACAGGGCTTGAAAAACTGTTTTTT. As protein: CAWSVGTGLEKLFF.

Worth noting for this clonotype: The junction departs from germline at one end; a sequencing error may be responsible. The DNA for the CDR3 is TGTGCCATCAGTCCTCGAGGGACTAGCGGCACAGATACGCAGTATTTT. Its protein is CAISPRGTSGTDTQYF. The gene calls are TRBV6-5 and TRBJ2-3; TRBD2 agrees at 10 bases. Germline V gives CDR1 MNHEY, CDR2 SVGAGI. The CDR3 runs 16 residues.